In this sample, the clone carrying this T cell receptor beta chain turned up once. This specimen belongs to a study of blood T cell repertoires in COVID-19. Authors' data handling: Reference gene primers were amplified, and this amplification served to estimate nucleated cell counts. Some clones are missing from TCRdb's copy, which holds only in-frame ones; the method was immunoSEQ multiplex PCR. Clone size and V and J calls were adopted from that table, with D and trimming inferred from the DNA. The table includes about 400,000 clones, around 86% detected once. CDR1 is SNHLY, CDR2 FYNNEI, per germline. V was clipped by 4 bases and J by 1 base, with 13 bases between them. There are 15 residues in the CDR3.

This TCR came from a human donor in a cohort sampled during active COVID-19. The rearrangement uses TRBV2 and TRBJ1-2, with D perhaps matching TRBD1 (5 bases). The sample taken for sequencing was peripheral blood. CDR3 sequence (DNA): TGTGCCAGCAGTGGCGGGGGTCGAGTTAACTATGGCTACACCTTC. It is translated as CASSGGGRVNYGYTF.